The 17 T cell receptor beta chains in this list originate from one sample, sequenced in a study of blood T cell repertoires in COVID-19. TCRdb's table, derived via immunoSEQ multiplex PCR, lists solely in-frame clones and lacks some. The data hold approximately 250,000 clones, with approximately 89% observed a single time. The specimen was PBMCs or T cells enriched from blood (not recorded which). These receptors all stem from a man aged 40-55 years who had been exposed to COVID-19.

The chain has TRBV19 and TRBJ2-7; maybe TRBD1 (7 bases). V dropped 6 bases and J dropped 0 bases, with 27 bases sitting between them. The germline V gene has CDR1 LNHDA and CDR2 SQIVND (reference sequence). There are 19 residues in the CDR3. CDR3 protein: CASSRGLGILGTDSYEQYF. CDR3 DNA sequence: TGTGCCAGTAGCAGGGGGTTAGGGATCCTCGGGACTGACTCCTACGAGCAGTACTTC.

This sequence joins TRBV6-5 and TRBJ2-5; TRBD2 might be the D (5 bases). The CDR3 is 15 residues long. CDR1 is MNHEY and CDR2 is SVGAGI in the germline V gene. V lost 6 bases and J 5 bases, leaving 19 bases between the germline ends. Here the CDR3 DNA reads TGTGCCAGCAGCCCGCCGGGAATAGGTTTGGAGACCCAGTACTTC. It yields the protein CASSPPGIGLETQYF.

The CDR3 loop reads CASSLVSGRTYYEQYF. CDR3 nucleotides: TGTGCCAGCAGCTTAGTTAGCGGGAGGACTTACTACGAGCAGTACTTC. The chain carries TRBV11-2 and TRBJ2-7; 10 nucleotides match TRBD2. CDR3 length: 16 amino acids. V was pared by 1 base and J by 3 bases, with 6 bases of the junction left unmatched. The germline gives CDR1 SGHAT, CDR2 FQNNGV.

CDR3 DNA sequence: TGTGCCAGTAGTATTGAAACAGGGGGCTCCCCAGATACGCAGTATTTT. Amino acids: CASSIETGGSPDTQYF. The chain carries TRBV19 and TRBJ2-3, with 9 nucleotides matching TRBD1. CDR1 and CDR2 (germline): LNHDA, SQIVND (reference sequence). The CDR3 consists of 16 residues. V was clipped by 3 bases and J by 4 bases; unmatched bases: 8. The full variable domain, with the rest looked up from reference TRBV19 and TRBJ2-3, is DGGITQSPKYLFRKEGQNVTLSCEQNLNHDAMYWYRQDPGQGLRLIYYSQIVNDFQKGDIAEGYSVSREKKESFPLTVTSAQKNPTAFYLCASSIETGGSPDTQYFGPGTRLTVL.

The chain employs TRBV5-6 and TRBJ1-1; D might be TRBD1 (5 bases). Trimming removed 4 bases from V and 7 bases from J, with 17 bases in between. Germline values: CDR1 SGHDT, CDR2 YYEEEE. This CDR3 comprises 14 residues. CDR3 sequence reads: CASSRSGLVFEAFF. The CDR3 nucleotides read TGTGCCAGCAGCCGATCGGGACTTGTTTTTGAAGCTTTCTTT.

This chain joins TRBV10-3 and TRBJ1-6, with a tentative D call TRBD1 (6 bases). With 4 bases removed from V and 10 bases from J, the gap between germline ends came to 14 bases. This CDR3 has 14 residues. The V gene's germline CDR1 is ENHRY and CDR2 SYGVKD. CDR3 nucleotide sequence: TGTGCCATCAGTGCTGGACAGTTGAGCTCACCCCTCCACTTT. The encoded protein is CAISAGQLSSPLHF.

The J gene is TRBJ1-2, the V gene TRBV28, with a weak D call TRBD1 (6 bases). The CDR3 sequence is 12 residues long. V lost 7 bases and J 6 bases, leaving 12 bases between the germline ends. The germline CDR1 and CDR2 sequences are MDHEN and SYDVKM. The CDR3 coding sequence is TGTGCCAGCACGTCAGGGGTCCATGGCTACACCTTC. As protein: CASTSGVHGYTF.

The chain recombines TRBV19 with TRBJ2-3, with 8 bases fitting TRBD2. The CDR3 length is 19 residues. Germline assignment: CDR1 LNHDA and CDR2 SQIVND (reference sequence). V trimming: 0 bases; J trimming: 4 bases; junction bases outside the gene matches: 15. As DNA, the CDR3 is TGTGCCAGTAGTATAGAACCAGCGGGAGAGTTGCTTACAGCAGATACGCAGTATTTT. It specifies CASSIEPAGELLTADTQYF.

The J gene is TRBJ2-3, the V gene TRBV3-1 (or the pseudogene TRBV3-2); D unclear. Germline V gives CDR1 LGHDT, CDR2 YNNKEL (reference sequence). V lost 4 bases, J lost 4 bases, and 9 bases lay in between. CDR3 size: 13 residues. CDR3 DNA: TGTGCCAGCAGCCGGAGTATTCCAGATACGCAGTATTTT. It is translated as CASSRSIPDTQYF.

The CDR3 bases are TGTGCCAGTAGTAAGGTTAGAGGGGGCGAAGCTTTCTTT. Protein sequence: CASSKVRGGEAFF. The chain recombines TRBV19 with TRBJ1-1; TRBD1 matches at 7 bases. The J segment lost 8 bases and the V segment lost 4 bases, leaving 7 bases of the junction unmatched. The CDR3 sequence is 13 residues long. CDR1 and CDR2 (germline): LNHDA, SQIVND (reference sequence).

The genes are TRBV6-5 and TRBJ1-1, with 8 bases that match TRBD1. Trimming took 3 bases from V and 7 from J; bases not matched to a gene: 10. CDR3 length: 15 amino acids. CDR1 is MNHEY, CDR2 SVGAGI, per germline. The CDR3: CASSYLGQGRLEAFF. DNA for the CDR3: TGTGCCAGCAGTTATCTCGGACAGGGCCGCCTTGAAGCTTTCTTT.

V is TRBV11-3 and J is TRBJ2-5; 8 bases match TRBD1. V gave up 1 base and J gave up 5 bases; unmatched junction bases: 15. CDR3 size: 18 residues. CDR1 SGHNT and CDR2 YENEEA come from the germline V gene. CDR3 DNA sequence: TGTGCCAGCAGCTTAGGCGATGCGCACAGGGGGTTCCTGGAGACCCAGTACTTC. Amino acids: CASSLGDAHRGFLETQYF.

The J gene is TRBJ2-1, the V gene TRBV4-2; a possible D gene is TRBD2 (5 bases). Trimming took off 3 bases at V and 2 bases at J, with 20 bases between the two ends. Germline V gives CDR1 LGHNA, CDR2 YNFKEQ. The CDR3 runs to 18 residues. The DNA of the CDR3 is TGTGCCAGCAGCCAGGAACCTCAACTAGTCTCTCCCTACAATGAGCAGTTCTTC. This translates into CASSQEPQLVSPYNEQFF.

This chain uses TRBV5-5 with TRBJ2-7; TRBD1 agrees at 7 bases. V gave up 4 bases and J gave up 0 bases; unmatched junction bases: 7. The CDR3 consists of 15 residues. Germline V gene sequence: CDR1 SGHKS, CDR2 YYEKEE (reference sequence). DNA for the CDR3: TGTGCCAGCAGCAGACAGGGAGTCAACTCCTACGAGCAGTACTTC. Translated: CASSRQGVNSYEQYF.

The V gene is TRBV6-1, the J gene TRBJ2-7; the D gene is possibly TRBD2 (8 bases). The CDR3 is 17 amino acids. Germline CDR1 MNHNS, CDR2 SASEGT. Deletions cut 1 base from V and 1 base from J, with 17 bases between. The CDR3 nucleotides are TGTGCCAGCAGTGAAGTTCCGGGAGGGGGCATATCCTACGAGCAGTACTTC. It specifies CASSEVPGGGISYEQYF.

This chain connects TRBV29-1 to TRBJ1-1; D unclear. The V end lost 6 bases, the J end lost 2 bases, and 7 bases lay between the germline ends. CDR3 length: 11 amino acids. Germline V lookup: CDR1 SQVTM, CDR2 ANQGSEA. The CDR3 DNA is TGCAGCGTCATACACAACACTGAAGCTTTCTTT. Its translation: CSVIHNTEAFF. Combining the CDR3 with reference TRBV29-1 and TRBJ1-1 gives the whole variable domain SAVISQKPSRDICQRGTSLTIQCQVDSQVTMMFWYRQQPGQSLTLIATANQGSEATYESGFVIDKFPISRPNLTFSTLTVSNMSPEDSSIYLCSVIHNTEAFFGQGTRLTVV.

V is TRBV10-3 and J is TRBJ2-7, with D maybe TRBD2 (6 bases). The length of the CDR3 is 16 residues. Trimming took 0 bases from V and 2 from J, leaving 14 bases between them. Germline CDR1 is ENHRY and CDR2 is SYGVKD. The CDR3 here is CAISESARGETYEQYF. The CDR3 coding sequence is TGTGCCATCAGTGAGTCTGCCCGCGGGGAGACCTACGAGCAGTACTTC.